This T cell receptor (beta chain) was identified during a study of cytomegalovirus exposure and HLA in healthy donors. This CDR3 comprises 17 residues. V lost 4 bases to trimming and J lost 5 bases; unmatched junction nucleotides: 13. Germline V gene lookup returns CDR1 SGHAT and CDR2 FQNNGV. Some clones are missing from TCRdb's copy, which holds only in-frame ones; the method was immunoSEQ multiplex PCR. This table has about 82,000 clones, about 92% appearing once. The J gene is TRBJ2-5, the V gene TRBV11-2; TRBD2 agrees at 10 bases. The TCR comes from a man between 18 and 29 years old in good health and CMV-seronegative. Sequencing used PBMCs. Here the CDR3 reads CASSSRGLAHLGETQYF. As DNA, the CDR3 is TGTGCCAGCAGCTCCCGGGGACTAGCGCACCTCGGGGAGACCCAGTACTTC. The full variable domain, with the rest looked up from reference TRBV11-2 and TRBJ2-5, is EAGVAQSPRYKIIEKRQSVAFWCNPISGHATLYWYQQILGQGPKLLIQFQNNGVVDDSQLPKDRFSAERLKGVDSTLKIQPAKLEDSAVYLCASSSRGLAHLGETQYFGPGTRLLVL.